This T cell receptor (beta chain) is drawn from a study of CD8 T cells in ankylosing spondylitis. General study results and limits: Clones linked to disease were reported to show significant enrichment in matched ankylosing spondylitis synovial fluid. Clones linked with disease were CD8+ and fairly uncommon in the peripheral blood. There were earlier reports of some motif variants in reactive arthritis synovial fluid and blood. Ankylosing spondylitis blood seemed to carry a telltale TCR beta motif made of eight highly homologous variants.

V lost 7 bases to trimming and J lost 4 bases, with 18 bases between them. Germline CDR1 DFQATT, CDR2 SNEGSKA (reference sequence). The CDR3 has 14 residues. This clonotype was observed many times. Its specificity is not known. TCRdb ran MiXCR on the 5' RACE reads and lists one entry per CDR3 protein. The sample holds 210,000 or so distinct CDR3 sequences, roughly 8.2% seen once. The TCR comes from a female donor with ankylosing spondylitis or in good health (not recorded which). Input material: blood, either unsorted or a sorted T cell fraction (not recorded which). The rearrangement links TRBV20-1 to TRBJ2-3, with D perhaps TRBD2 (5 bases). CDR3 region: CSVKTAGMPDTQYF. CDR3 nucleotides: TGCAGTGTTAAGACCGCCGGGATGCCAGATACGCAGTATTTT.